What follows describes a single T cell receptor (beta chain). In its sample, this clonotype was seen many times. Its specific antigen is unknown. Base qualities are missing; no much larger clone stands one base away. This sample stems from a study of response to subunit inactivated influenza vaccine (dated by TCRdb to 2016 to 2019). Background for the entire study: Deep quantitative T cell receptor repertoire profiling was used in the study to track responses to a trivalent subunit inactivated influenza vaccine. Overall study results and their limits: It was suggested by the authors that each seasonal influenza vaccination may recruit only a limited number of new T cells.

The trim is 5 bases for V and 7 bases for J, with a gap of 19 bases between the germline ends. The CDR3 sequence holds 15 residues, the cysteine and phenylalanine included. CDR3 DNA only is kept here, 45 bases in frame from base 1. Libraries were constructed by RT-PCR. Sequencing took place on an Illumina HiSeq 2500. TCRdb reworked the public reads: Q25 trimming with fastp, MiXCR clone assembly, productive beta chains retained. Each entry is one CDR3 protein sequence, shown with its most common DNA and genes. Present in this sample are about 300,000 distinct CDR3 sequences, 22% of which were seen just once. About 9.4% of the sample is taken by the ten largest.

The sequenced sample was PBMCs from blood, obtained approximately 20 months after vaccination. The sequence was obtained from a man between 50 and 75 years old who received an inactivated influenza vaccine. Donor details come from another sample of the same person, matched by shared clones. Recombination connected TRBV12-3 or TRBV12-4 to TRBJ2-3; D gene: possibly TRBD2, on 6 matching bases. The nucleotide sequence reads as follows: TGTGCCAGCAGTGCGATGTCGGGGAGGAGGAATACGCAGTATTTT. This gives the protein CASSAMSGRRNTQYF.